The entry below describes one T cell receptor (beta chain). No antigen is known for it. Method: immunoSEQ multiplex PCR; TCRdb's copy keeps in-frame clones and lacks some. The sample records 12,000 or so clones, approximately 85% being singletons. This entry is derived from a study of PD-1 blockade in classical Hodgkin lymphoma. Across the whole study: The patients were dosed with nivolumab 3 mg/kg, infused intravenously every 2 weeks. Study-wide results and caveats: Baseline TCR diversity was reportedly lower in newly diagnosed patients than healthy donors. It was CD4+ TCR diversity, not CD8+, that rose significantly by C4D1.

Relapses following autologous stem cell transplantation were seen in all patients, with brentuximab vedotin exposure varying. The source was peripheral blood mononuclear cells (PBMCs), collected at baseline. This TCR was recovered from a human donor with classical Hodgkin lymphoma.

The CDR3 DNA follows: TGTGCCAGCAGTTATGGCGGGGGACAGGGGTCCTACGAGCAGTACTTC. As protein: CASSYGGGQGSYEQYF. V and J are TRBV2 and TRBJ2-7, with 10 bases lining up with TRBD1. Germline loops: CDR1 SNHLY, CDR2 FYNNEI. The J segment lost 1 base and the V segment lost 5 bases, leaving 8 bases of the junction unmatched. The CDR3 runs to 16 residues. Together with reference TRBV2 and TRBJ2-7, the CDR3 gives the full variable domain: EPEVTQTPSHQVTQMGQEVILRCVPISNHLYFYWYRQILGQKVEFLVSFYNNEISEKSEIFDDQFSVERPDGSNFTLKIRSTKLEDSAMYFCASSYGGGQGSYEQYFGPGTRLTVT.